Included here is one T cell receptor beta chain sequence, with context. Trimming took 3 bases from V and 0 from J; bases not matched to a gene: 4. This CDR3 contains 16 residues. Looked up from germline, CDR1 is SGHNT and CDR2 is YYREEE (reference sequence). This sample stems from a study of blood T cell repertoires in COVID-19. About the study: Spain, Italy and the United States supplied samples that represented acute and convalescent COVID-19.

Methods used by the authors: Counts of nucleated cells, estimated from reference gene primer amplification, were obtained. Assay: immunoSEQ multiplex PCR; the TCRdb copy retains only in-frame clones and omits some. V, J and clone size derive from that table, while D and trimming were established from the DNA sequence. The data contain hundreds of thousands of clones, about 88% of them singletons. This chain uses TRBV5-4 with TRBJ2-3; TRBD2 agrees at 10 bases. This TCR was sampled from a man in his sixties or seventies with acute or convalescent COVID-19. The sequenced sample was peripheral blood. CDR3 loop: CASSYPSGGSTDTQYF. The CDR3, as DNA: TGTGCCAGCAGCTACCCTAGCGGGGGAAGCACAGATACGCAGTATTTT. The complete variable domain, with remaining parts taken from reference TRBV5-4 and TRBJ2-3, reads ETGVTQSPTHLIKTRGQQVTLRCSSQSGHNTVSWYQQALGQGPQFIFQYYREEENGRGNFPPRFSGLQFPNYSSELNVNALELDDSALYLCASSYPSGGSTDTQYFGPGTRLTVL.